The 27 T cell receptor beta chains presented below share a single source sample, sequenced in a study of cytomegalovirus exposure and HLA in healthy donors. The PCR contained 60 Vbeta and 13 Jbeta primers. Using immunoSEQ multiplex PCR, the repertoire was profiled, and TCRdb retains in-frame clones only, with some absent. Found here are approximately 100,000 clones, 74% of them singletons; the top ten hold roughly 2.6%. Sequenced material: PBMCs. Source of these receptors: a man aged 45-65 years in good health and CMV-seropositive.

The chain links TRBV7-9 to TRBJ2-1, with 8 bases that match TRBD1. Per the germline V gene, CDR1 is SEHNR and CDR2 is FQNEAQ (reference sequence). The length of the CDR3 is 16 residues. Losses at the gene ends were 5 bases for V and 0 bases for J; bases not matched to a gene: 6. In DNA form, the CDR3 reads TGTGCCAGCAGCATAAGACAGGGGAGCTCCTACAATGAGCAGTTCTTC. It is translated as CASSIRQGSSYNEQFF.

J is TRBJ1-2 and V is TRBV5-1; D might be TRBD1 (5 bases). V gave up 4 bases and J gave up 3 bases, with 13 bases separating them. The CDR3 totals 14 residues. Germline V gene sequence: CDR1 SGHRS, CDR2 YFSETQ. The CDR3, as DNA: TGCGCCAGCAGCCTCCAGGGAGGAGACTATGGCTACACCTTC. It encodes CASSLQGGDYGYTF.

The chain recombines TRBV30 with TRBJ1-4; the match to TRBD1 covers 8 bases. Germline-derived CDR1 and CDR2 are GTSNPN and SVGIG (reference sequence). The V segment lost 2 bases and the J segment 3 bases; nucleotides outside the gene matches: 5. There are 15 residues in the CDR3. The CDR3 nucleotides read TGTGCCTGGAGTTCCGGACAGGGCGCTAATGAAAAACTGTTTTTT. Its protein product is CAWSSGQGANEKLFF. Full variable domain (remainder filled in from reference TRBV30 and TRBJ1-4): SQTIHQWPATLVQPVGSPLSLECTVEGTSNPNLYWYRQAAGRGLQLLFYSVGIGQISSEVPQNLSASRPQDRQFILSSKKLLLSDSGFYLCAWSSGQGANEKLFFGSGTQLSVL.

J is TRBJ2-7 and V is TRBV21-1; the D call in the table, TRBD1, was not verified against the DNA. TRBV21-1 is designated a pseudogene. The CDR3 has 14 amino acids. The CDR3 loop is CASSKPQGVYEQYF. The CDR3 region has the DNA TGTGCCAGCAGCAAACCACAGGGGGTGTACGAGCAGTACTTC.

This chain's CDR3 is CATQGGIGLAGTTDTQYF. CDR3 DNA sequence: TGTGCCACCCAGGGAGGGATCGGACTAGCGGGGACTACAGATACGCAGTATTTT. The chain links TRBV2 to TRBJ2-3; 12 bases map to TRBD2. V lost 10 bases, J lost 3 bases, and 17 bases stayed unmatched. Per the germline V gene, CDR1 is SNHLY and CDR2 is FYNNEI. The CDR3 covers 18 residues.

Here the CDR3 DNA reads TGCGCCAGCAGCTTGGATATCGCCACGGGAGCTTTCTTT. It yields the protein CASSLDIATGAFF. The rearrangement joins TRBV5-1 to TRBJ1-1, with D unclear. The CDR3 is made up of 13 amino acids. Looked up from germline, CDR1 is SGHRS and CDR2 is YFSETQ. Trimming took off 0 bases at V and 10 bases at J, with 13 bases between the two ends.

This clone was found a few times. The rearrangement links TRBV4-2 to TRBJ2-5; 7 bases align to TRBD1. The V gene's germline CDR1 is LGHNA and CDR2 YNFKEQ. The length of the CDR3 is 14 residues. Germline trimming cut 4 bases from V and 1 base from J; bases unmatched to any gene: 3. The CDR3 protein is CASSRRDSQETQYF. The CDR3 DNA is TGTGCCAGCAGCCGCCGGGACAGCCAAGAGACCCAGTACTTC.

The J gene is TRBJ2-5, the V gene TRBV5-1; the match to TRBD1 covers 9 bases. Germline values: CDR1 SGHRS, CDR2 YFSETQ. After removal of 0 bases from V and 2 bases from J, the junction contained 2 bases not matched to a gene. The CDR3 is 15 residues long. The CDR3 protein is CASSLAGTGQETQYF. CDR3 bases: TGCGCCAGCAGCTTGGCCGGGACAGGGCAAGAGACCCAGTACTTC.

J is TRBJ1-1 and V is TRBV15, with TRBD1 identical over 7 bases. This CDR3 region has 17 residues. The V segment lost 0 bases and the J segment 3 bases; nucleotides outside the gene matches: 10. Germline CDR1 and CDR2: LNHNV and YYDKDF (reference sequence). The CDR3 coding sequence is TGTGCCACCAGCAGAGATAGGGACAGATGGGGGTACACTGAAGCTTTCTTT. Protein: CATSRDRDRWGYTEAFF.

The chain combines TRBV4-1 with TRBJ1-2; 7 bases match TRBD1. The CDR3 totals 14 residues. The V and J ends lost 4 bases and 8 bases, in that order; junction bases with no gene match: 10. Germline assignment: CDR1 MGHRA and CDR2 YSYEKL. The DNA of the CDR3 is TGCGCCAGCAGCCCCCTTAGGACAGGTCCGGGCTACACCTTC. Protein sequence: CASSPLRTGPGYTF.

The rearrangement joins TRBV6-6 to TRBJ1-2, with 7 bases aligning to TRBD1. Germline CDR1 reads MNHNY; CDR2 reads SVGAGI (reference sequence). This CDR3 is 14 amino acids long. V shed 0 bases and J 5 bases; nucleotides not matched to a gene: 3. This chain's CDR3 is CASSYSTGRYGYTF. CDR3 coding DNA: TGTGCCAGCAGTTACTCGACAGGGAGGTATGGCTACACCTTC.

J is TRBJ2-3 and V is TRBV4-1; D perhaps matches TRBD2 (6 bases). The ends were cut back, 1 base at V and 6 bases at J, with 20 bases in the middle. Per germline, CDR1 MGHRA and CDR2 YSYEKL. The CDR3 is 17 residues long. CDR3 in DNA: TGCGCCAGCAGCCAAGCCCAACTCCAACGGGGGACCGATACGCAGTATTTT. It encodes CASSQAQLQRGTDTQYF.

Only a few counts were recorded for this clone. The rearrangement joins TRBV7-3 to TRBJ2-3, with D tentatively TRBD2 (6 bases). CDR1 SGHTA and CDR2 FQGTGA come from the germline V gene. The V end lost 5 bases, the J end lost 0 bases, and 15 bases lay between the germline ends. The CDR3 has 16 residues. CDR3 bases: TGTGCCAGCAGCCGCCAGGGAGGCACTAGCACAGATACGCAGTATTTT. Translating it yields CASSRQGGTSTDTQYF.

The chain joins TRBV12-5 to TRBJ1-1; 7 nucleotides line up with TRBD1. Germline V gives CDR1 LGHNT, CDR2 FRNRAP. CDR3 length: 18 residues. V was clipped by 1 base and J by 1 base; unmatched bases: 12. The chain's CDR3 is CASGLDYRNRGRNTEAFF. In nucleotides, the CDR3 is TGTGCTAGTGGTTTGGATTACCGTAACAGGGGAAGGAACACTGAAGCTTTCTTT.

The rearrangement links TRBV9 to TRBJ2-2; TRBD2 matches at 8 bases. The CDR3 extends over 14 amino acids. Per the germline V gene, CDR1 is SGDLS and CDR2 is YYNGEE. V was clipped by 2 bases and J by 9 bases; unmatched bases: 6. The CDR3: CASSVTSVTRELFF. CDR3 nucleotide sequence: TGTGCCAGCAGCGTGACTAGCGTAACCAGGGAGCTGTTTTTT.

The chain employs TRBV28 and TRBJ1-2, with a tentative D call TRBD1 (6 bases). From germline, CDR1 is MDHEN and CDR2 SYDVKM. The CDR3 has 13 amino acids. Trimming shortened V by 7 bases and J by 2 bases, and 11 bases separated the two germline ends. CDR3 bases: TGTGCCAGCACAGGGGCGACAAACTATGGCTACACCTTC. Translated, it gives CASTGATNYGYTF.

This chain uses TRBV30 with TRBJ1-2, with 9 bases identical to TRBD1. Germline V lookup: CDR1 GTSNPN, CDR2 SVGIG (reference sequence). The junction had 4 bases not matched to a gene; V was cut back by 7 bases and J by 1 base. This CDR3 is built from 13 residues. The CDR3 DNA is TGTGCCTACACGGACAGGGGTAACTATGGCTACACCTTC. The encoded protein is CAYTDRGNYGYTF.

The CDR3 DNA reads as TGTGCCAGCAGTCCGGGACTAGCGGGTTACTACGAGCAGTACTTC. Translation: CASSPGLAGYYEQYF. The V call is TRBV6-5, the J call TRBJ2-5; 12 positions agree with TRBD2. The end of the DNA is better explained by TRBJ2-7, so the J call may be wrong. The germline V gene has CDR1 MNHEY and CDR2 SVGAGI. CDR3 length: 15 residues.

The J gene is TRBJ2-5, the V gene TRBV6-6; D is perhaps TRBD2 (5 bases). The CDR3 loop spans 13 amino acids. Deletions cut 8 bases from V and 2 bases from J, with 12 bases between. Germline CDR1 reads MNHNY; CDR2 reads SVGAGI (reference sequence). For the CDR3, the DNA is TGTGCCAGCTCTGGCGGGTTACAAGAGACCCAGTACTTC. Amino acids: CASSGGLQETQYF.

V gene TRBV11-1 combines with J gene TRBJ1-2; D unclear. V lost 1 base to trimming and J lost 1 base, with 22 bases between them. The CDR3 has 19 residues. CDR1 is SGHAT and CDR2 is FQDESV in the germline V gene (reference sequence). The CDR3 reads CASSLVRFFWGGLNYGYTF. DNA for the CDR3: TGTGCCAGCAGCTTAGTACGTTTTTTCTGGGGTGGACTTAACTATGGCTACACCTTC.

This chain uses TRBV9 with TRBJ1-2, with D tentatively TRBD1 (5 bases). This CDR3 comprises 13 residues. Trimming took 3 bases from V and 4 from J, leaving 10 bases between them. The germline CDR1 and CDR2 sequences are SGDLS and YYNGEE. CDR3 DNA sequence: TGTGCCAGCAGCGGCGACAGCTTCTATGGCTACACCTTC. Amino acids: CASSGDSFYGYTF.

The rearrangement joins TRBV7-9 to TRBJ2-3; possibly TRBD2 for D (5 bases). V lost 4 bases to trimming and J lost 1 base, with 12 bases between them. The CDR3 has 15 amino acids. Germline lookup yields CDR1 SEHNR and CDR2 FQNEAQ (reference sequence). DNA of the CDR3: TGTGCCAGCAGCTGGGTGGGAGAAGGCACAGATACGCAGTATTTT. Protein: CASSWVGEGTDTQYF.

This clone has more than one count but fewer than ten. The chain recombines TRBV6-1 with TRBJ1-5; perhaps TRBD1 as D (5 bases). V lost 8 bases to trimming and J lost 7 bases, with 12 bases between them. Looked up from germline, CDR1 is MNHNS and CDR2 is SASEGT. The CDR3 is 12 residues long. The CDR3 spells CASGRSGQPQHF. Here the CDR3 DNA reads TGTGCCAGCGGGCGGTCAGGGCAGCCCCAGCATTTT.

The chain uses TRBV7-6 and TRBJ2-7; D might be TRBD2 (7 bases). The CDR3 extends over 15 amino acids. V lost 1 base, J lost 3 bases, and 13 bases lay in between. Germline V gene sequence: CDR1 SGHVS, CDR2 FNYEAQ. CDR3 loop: CASSLEGGRNYEQYF. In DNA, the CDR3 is TGTGCCAGCAGCTTAGAGGGGGGGCGAAACTACGAGCAGTACTTC.

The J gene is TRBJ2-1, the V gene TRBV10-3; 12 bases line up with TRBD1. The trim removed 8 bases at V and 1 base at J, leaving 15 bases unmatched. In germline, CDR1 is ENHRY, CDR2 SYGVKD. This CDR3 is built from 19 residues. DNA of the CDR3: TGTGCCATCCGGGACAGGGGGCGCGGTAATTTTGAGTCCTACAATGAGCAGTTCTTC. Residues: CAIRDRGRGNFESYNEQFF.

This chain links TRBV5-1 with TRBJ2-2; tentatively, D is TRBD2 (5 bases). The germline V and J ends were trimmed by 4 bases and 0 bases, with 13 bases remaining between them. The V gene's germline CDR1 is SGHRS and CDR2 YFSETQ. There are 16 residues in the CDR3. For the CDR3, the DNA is TGCGCCAGCAGCCTGAGTGGAGGAACGAACACCGGGGAGCTGTTTTTT. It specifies CASSLSGGTNTGELFF.

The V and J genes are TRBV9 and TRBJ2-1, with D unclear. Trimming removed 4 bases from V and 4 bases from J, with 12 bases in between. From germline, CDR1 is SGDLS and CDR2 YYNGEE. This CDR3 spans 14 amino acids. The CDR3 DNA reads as TGTGCCAGCAGCCCCCACTCCCGGTACAATGAGCAGTTCTTC. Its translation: CASSPHSRYNEQFF.